Listed here are 25 T cell receptor beta chains from one sample, sequenced in a study of T cell responses to AZD1222 COVID-19 vaccine (dated by TCRdb to 2020 to 2023). Library prep was done by the immunoSEQ multiplex PCR assay. TCRdb mirrors the immuneACCESS table, restricted to in-frame sequences. Some clones are absent from its copies; in checked studies, under half trace to an unresolved V gene, and the reason for the others is unknown. The sample contains fewer than 150,000 clones, approximately 85% of them found a single time. The biggest ten clones account for around 6% of the sample. This sample's time point label indicates: baseline before first vaccination. The material was peripheral blood, obtained on day 0 of AZD1222 vaccination. All receptors derive from an adult in good health.

V is TRBV3-1 (or the pseudogene TRBV3-2) and J is TRBJ1-3, with no clear D. Germline CDR1 is LGHDT and CDR2 is YNNKEL (reference sequence). The V and J ends lost 4 bases and 0 bases respectively, with 13 bases between them. The CDR3 is made up of 16 amino acids. CDR3 in DNA: TGTGCCAGCAGCCCCGTCTGGGCAGGCTCTGGAAACACCATATATTTT. As protein: CASSPVWAGSGNTIYF.

The table lists this clone with a count of one. The gene calls are TRBV12-3 or TRBV12-4 and TRBJ2-1, with TRBD2 matching 7 bases. V was pared by 10 bases and J by 4 bases, with 7 bases of the junction left unmatched. This CDR3 has 13 residues. In nucleotides, the CDR3 is TGTGCCATCGCTAGCGGAAGTTACAATGAGCAGTTCTTC. Protein: CAIASGSYNEQFF.

The genes are TRBV4-1 and TRBJ1-6; tentatively, D is TRBD1 (5 bases). Trimming cost V 3 bases and J 8 bases, with 17 bases left between them. CDR1 and CDR2 from the germline V gene are MGHRA and YSYEKL. The CDR3 has 16 amino acids. The CDR3: CASSQGSAGGDSPLHF. The CDR3, as DNA: TGCGCCAGCAGCCAGGGCTCCGCCGGAGGGGATTCACCCCTCCACTTT.

The chain employs TRBV28 and TRBJ1-6, with unresolved D. The CDR3 is made up of 13 amino acids. The germline V and J ends were trimmed by 9 bases and 0 bases, with 6 bases remaining between them. Germline V gene lookup returns CDR1 MDHEN and CDR2 SYDVKM. The CDR3 DNA reads TGTGCCAGTGCGGACTCCTATAATTCACCCCTCCACTTT. It codes for CASADSYNSPLHF.

The chain combines TRBV4-1 with TRBJ1-5; the D is unclear. The CDR3 consists of 15 residues. CDR1 and CDR2 from the germline V gene are MGHRA and YSYEKL. V was cut by 4 bases and J by 2 bases, with 12 bases left in between. For the CDR3, the DNA is TGCGCCAGCAGCCCAGGAACGGGAGGCAATCAGCCCCAGCATTTT. Amino acid sequence: CASSPGTGGNQPQHF.

The chain is built from TRBV27 and TRBJ2-4; TRBD2 matches at 7 bases. Losses at the gene ends were 3 bases for V and 5 bases for J; bases not matched to a gene: 10. The CDR3 consists of 16 residues. CDR1 and CDR2 from the germline V gene are MNHEY and SMNVEV (reference sequence). The CDR3 reads CASSFKGGPGENIQYF. CDR3 sequence (DNA): TGTGCCAGCAGTTTTAAGGGAGGGCCGGGAGAAAACATTCAGTACTTC.

This clone has only one observation. The chain couples TRBV7-2 to TRBJ1-2; no firm D call. CDR1 SGHTA and CDR2 FQGNSA come from the germline V gene. The V gene lost 5 bases and the J gene lost 7 bases, with 11 bases spanning the gap. This CDR3 contains 12 residues. The CDR3 sequence is CASSQDVVGYTF. The CDR3 nucleotides read TGTGCCAGCAGCCAAGACGTAGTTGGCTACACCTTC.

This clone was seen a few times. This chain joins TRBV2 and TRBJ1-6; TRBD1 aligns across 7 bases. Per germline, CDR1 SNHLY and CDR2 FYNNEI. Trimming took 1 base from V and 7 from J; bases not matched to a gene: 4. This CDR3 is built from 15 residues. The CDR3 spells CASSEEGTENSPLHF. The CDR3 nucleotides read TGTGCCAGCAGTGAAGAAGGGACAGAGAATTCACCCCTCCACTTT.

CDR3 loop: CATPKRDRGYGYTF. CDR3 DNA: TGTGCCACCCCTAAAAGGGACAGGGGTTATGGCTACACCTTC. The chain couples TRBV7-9 to TRBJ1-2; the match to TRBD1 covers 10 bases. In germline, CDR1 is SEHNR, CDR2 FQNEAQ (reference sequence). This CDR3 is built from 14 residues. Unmatched junction bases numbered 10, after V lost 10 bases and J lost 5 bases.

The chain combines TRBV18 with TRBJ2-6, with a tentative D call TRBD1 (5 bases). CDR3 length equals 18 residues. Trimming cost V 5 bases and J 5 bases, with 22 bases left between them. Per the germline V gene, CDR1 is KGHSH and CDR2 is LQKENI. For the CDR3, the DNA is TGTGCCAGCTCAACAATGTCGGACATACAAAGTCGGGCCAACGTCCTGACTTTC. Translating gives CASSTMSDIQSRANVLTF. Full variable domain (outside the CDR3, taken from reference TRBV18 and TRBJ2-6): NAGVMQNPRHLVRRRGQEARLRCSPMKGHSHVYWYRQLPEEGLKFMVYLQKENIIDESGMPKERFSAEFPKEGPSILRIQQVVRGDSAAYFCASSTMSDIQSRANVLTFGAGSRLTVL.

CDR3 protein: CASSLVGQGNTGELFF. In DNA form, the CDR3 reads TGTGCCAGCAGCTTAGTTGGGCAGGGGAACACCGGGGAGCTGTTTTTT. J is TRBJ2-2 and V is TRBV7-9, with D perhaps TRBD1 (5 bases). Germline CDR1 SEHNR, CDR2 FQNEAQ (reference sequence). CDR3 length equals 16 residues. V was clipped by 1 base and J by 1 base, with 10 bases between them.

This clone was counted only a few times. This rearrangement joins TRBV6-6 to TRBJ1-5; 9 bases agree with TRBD1. This CDR3 region has 15 residues. CDR1 is MNHNY, CDR2 SVGAGI, per germline (reference sequence). V dropped 6 bases and J dropped 4; count of bases not matched to a gene: 7. This CDR3 is CASRSTGGENQPQHF. CDR3 in DNA: TGTGCCAGCAGGAGTACAGGGGGCGAAAATCAGCCCCAGCATTTT.

This sequence joins TRBV28 and TRBJ1-6, with D tentatively TRBD1 (5 bases). The CDR3 is 16 residues long. Germline CDR1 reads MDHEN; CDR2 reads SYDVKM. Between the trimmed V and J ends, which lost 4 bases and 10 bases, there was a span of 20 bases. The CDR3 loop reads CASSYSRGASGSPLHF. DNA for the CDR3: TGTGCCAGCAGTTATTCGAGGGGCGCATCGGGATCACCCCTCCACTTT.

This clone was recorded once. The V gene is TRBV19, the J gene TRBJ1-2; TRBD1 might be the D (5 bases). The CDR3 is 13 amino acids. CDR1 is LNHDA and CDR2 is SQIVND in the germline V gene (reference sequence). V was cut by 7 bases and J by 6 bases, with 15 bases left in between. CDR3 sequence: CASTSRGRDGYTF. In nucleotides, the CDR3 is TGTGCCAGTACCTCACGGGGCCGGGATGGCTACACCTTC.

This rearrangement joins TRBV5-8 to TRBJ2-7; the match to TRBD1 covers 7 bases. The ends lost 4 bases at V and 0 bases at J; junction bases unmatched: 7. Germline V CDR1 and CDR2: SGHTS, YDEGEE. The CDR3 is 15 residues long. The CDR3 DNA reads TGTGCCAGCAGCCCTACCCGGGACAGCTCCTACGAGCAGTACTTC. Translating it yields CASSPTRDSSYEQYF.

This clone has more than one count but fewer than ten. The chain joins TRBV2 to TRBJ2-7, with 11 positions matching TRBD2. The V and J ends lost 7 bases and 6 bases, in that order; junction bases with no gene match: 8. CDR3 length equals 14 residues. CDR1 and CDR2 (germline): SNHLY, FYNNEI. The CDR3 DNA reads as TGTGCCAGCACATTAGCGGGGGGGGTCGGCGAGCAGTACTTC. It yields the protein CASTLAGGVGEQYF.

This sequence joins TRBV28 and TRBJ2-7; D possibly corresponds to TRBD1 (5 bases). Germline CDR1 MDHEN, CDR2 SYDVKM. The V and J ends lost 2 bases and 6 bases respectively, with 11 bases between them. CDR3 size: 13 residues. The CDR3 coding sequence is TGTGCCAGCAGTTTACCGGACACGGGCGAGCAGTACTTC. It encodes CASSLPDTGEQYF.

This chain joins TRBV27 and TRBJ2-2, with D perhaps assigned TRBD1 or TRBD2 (5 bases each). V lost 7 bases and J lost 4, with 13 bases in between. Germline CDR1 and CDR2: MNHEY and SMNVEV (reference sequence). This CDR3 spans 14 amino acids. The CDR3 DNA is TGTGCCAGCACCATGGTAGGGACCACCGGGGAGCTGTTTTTT. Translation gives CASTMVGTTGELFF.

V and J are TRBV6-4 and TRBJ2-2; tentative D call: TRBD1 (5 bases). The V gene lost 3 bases and the J gene lost 3 bases, with 11 bases spanning the gap. CDR1 MRHNA and CDR2 SNTAGT come from the germline V gene. This CDR3 has 15 residues. CDR3 coding DNA: TGTGCCAGCAGTGAAAGGGGATCTGACACCGGGGAGCTGTTTTTT. It translates to CASSERGSDTGELFF.

V is TRBV4-2 and J is TRBJ2-7; D might be TRBD1 or TRBD2, each matching 5 bases. The V gene's germline CDR1 is LGHNA and CDR2 YNFKEQ. The CDR3 contains 14 residues. V was clipped by 2 bases and J by 3 bases, with 11 bases between them. Here the CDR3 DNA reads TGTGCCAGCAGCCAAACCGGGACCCTCTACGAGCAGTACTTC. Protein product: CASSQTGTLYEQYF.

J is TRBJ2-7 and V is TRBV27; maybe TRBD2 (6 bases). Trimming shortened V by 2 bases and J by 1 base, and 9 bases separated the two germline ends. This CDR3 is 14 amino acids long. Germline values: CDR1 MNHEY, CDR2 SMNVEV (reference sequence). CDR3 nucleotides: TGTGCCAGCAGTTTACGAGGGAGGTCCTACGAGCAGTACTTC. It specifies CASSLRGRSYEQYF.

V is TRBV4-2 and J is TRBJ2-2, with 8 bases aligning to TRBD2. V shed 4 bases, J shed 3 bases, and the junction held 4 bases outside the gene matches. Looked up from germline, CDR1 is LGHNA and CDR2 is YNFKEQ. The CDR3 runs 15 residues. CDR3 protein: CASSPGGADTGELFF. DNA of the CDR3: TGTGCCAGCAGCCCCGGGGGGGCGGACACCGGGGAGCTGTTTTTT.

The rearrangement links TRBV30 to TRBJ1-6; 7 nucleotides agree with TRBD1. CDR1 is GTSNPN, CDR2 SVGIG, per germline (reference sequence). The V gene end was trimmed by 0 bases and the J gene end by 6 bases; junction bases not matched to a gene: 8. CDR3 length: 16 amino acids. As DNA, the CDR3 is TGTGCCTGGAGTGTGCAAAGGGGGCTAAGTAATTCACCCCTCCACTTT. Amino acid sequence: CAWSVQRGLSNSPLHF.

The genes are TRBV5-6 and TRBJ1-6, with 7 bases identical to TRBD1. Trimming at V came to 4 bases and at J to 7 bases, leaving 2 bases not matched to a gene. Germline V gene lookup returns CDR1 SGHDT and CDR2 YYEEEE. This CDR3 has 13 amino acids. As DNA, the CDR3 is TGTGCCAGCAGCCCGGACAGGAATTCACCCCTCCACTTT. Translating gives CASSPDRNSPLHF. The full variable domain, rest sourced from reference TRBV5-6 and TRBJ1-6, is DAGVTQSPTHLIKTRGQQVTLRCSPKSGHDTVSWYQQALGQGPQFIFQYYEEEERQRGNFPDRFSGHQFPNYSSELNVNALLLGDSALYLCASSPDRNSPLHFGNGTRLTVT.

This chain connects TRBV15 to TRBJ1-5; perhaps TRBD1 as D (5 bases). This CDR3 has 14 amino acids. The germline V and J ends were trimmed by 0 bases and 3 bases, with 6 bases remaining between them. Looked up from germline, CDR1 is LNHNV and CDR2 is YYDKDF (reference sequence). The CDR3 coding sequence is TGTGCCACCAGCAGAGACGGGACCAATCAGCCCCAGCATTTT. This sequence encodes CATSRDGTNQPQHF. Full variable domain (outside the CDR3, taken from reference TRBV15 and TRBJ1-5): DAMVIQNPRYQVTQFGKPVTLSCSQTLNHNVMYWYQQKSSQAPKLLFHYYDKDFNNEADTPDNFQSRRPNTSFCFLDIRSPGLGDTAMYLCATSRDGTNQPQHFGDGTRLSIL.